The clone carrying this T cell receptor beta chain was detected many times. The source of the sample is a study of T-cell reconstitution after alpha-beta-depleted transplantation in children. Germline assignment: CDR1 SGHTA and CDR2 FQGNSA. The V end lost 0 bases, the J end lost 6 bases, and 5 bases lay between the germline ends. CDR3 size: 12 residues. Researchers prepared the TCRbeta library using unique molecular identifiers, the study reports. TCRdb redid the calling of the PCR reads with MiXCR, one entry per CDR3 protein. The sample has roughly 500,000 distinct CDR3 sequences; 9.5% to 15% are singletons.

The specimen comprised PBMCs from the stem cell graft donor, sampled from the stem cell graft. V and J are TRBV7-2 and TRBJ1-2; no firm D call. The clonotype comes from a human donor who donated a stem cell graft to a child with combined immunodeficiency. The CDR3 sequence is CASSLAGDGYTF. The CDR3 DNA is TGTGCCAGCAGCTTAGCTGGGGATGGCTACACCTTC.